Listed below are T cell receptor beta chains from one sample, sequenced in a study of blood T cell repertoires in COVID-19. Clones were read by immunoSEQ multiplex PCR, and TCRdb kept only the in-frame ones, dropping some. The sample includes tens of thousands of clones, roughly 80% of them seen just once. The sample consisted of peripheral blood. The source is a man in his fifties or sixties with active or convalescent COVID-19. Each CDR3 is given with its conserved first and last residue. The order of the fields is CDR3 protein, CDR3 DNA, clone size, J gene, V gene, D gene. D genes are given only for firm matches. Clone size, where shown, is once, few, many, or a class for clones that have expanded.

CAISLSGGRMQETQYF,TGTGCCATCAGCCTTAGCGGGGGGCGCATGCAAGAGACCCAGTACTTC,.,TRBJ2-5,TRBV10-3,TRBD2
CSAIRGQGYTF,TGCAGTGCTATCCGAGGGCAAGGCTACACCTTC,.,TRBJ1-2,TRBV20-1,.
CASSLGASSPLHF,TGTGCCAGCAGTCTAGGTGCTAGTTCACCCCTCCACTTT,.,TRBJ1-6,TRBV27,.
CASSESSNQPQHF,TGTGCCAGCAGTGAAAGCAGCAATCAGCCCCAGCATTTT,few,TRBJ1-5,TRBV2,.
CASSGDRGVIAYEQYF,TGTGCCAGCAGTGGGGACAGGGGGGTAATCGCCTACGAGCAGTACTTC,.,TRBJ2-7,TRBV2,TRBD1
CAWRPGDPYNEQFF,TGTGCCTGGAGACCGGGGGACCCCTACAATGAGCAGTTCTTC,.,TRBJ2-1,TRBV30,.
CASSLLASGSDEQYF,TGCGCCAGCAGCTTGCTTGCTAGCGGGAGTGACGAGCAGTACTTC,.,TRBJ2-7,TRBV5-1,TRBD2
CASSAAAGGGYEQYF,TGTGCCAGCAGCGCCGCAGCGGGGGGAGGGTACGAGCAGTACTTC,.,TRBJ2-7,TRBV6-5,TRBD2
CASSSPSEDGNEKLFF,TGTGCCAGCAGTTCGCCCTCAGAGGATGGTAATGAAAAACTGTTTTTT,.,TRBJ1-4,TRBV27,.
CASTPTSGGYEQYF,TGTGCCAGCACCCCGACTAGCGGGGGGTACGAGCAGTACTTC,.,TRBJ2-7,TRBV3-1/TRBV3-2,TRBD2
CASSPRLASTDTQYF,TGCGCCAGCAGCCCGCGGCTAGCTAGCACAGATACGCAGTATTTT,.,TRBJ2-3,TRBV4-1,.
CASSLGLNEKLFF,TGTGCCAGCAGCTTGGGCCTTAATGAAAAACTGTTTTTT,.,TRBJ1-4,TRBV9,.
CASSPGTSGAQEQFF,TGTGCCAGCAGCCCAGGGACTAGCGGGGCCCAGGAGCAGTTCTTC,.,TRBJ2-1,TRBV11-3,TRBD2
CASSLTSMNEQFF,TGTGCCAGCAGCTTAACTAGTATGAATGAGCAGTTCTTC,medium-sized,TRBJ2-1,TRBV7-9,.
CASSQDGLAGGPGTDTQYF,TGCGCCAGCAGCCAAGATGGGCTAGCGGGAGGGCCGGGGACAGATACGCAGTATTTT,once,TRBJ2-3,TRBV4-1,TRBD2
CASSLSSLTYEQYF,TGCGCCAGCAGCTTATCTAGCCTTACCTACGAGCAGTACTTC,.,TRBJ2-7,TRBV5-1,.
CATSVHLTGGADTQYF,TGTGCCACCAGCGTACACCTGACGGGGGGGGCAGATACGCAGTATTTT,.,TRBJ2-3,TRBV9,TRBD2
CASSKTGEQFF,TGTGCCAGCAGTAAAACGGGTGAGCAGTTCTTC,.,TRBJ2-1,TRBV2,.
CASSFNPRGSSNQPQHF,TGCGCCAGCAGCTTCAATCCCAGGGGGTCTAGCAATCAGCCCCAGCATTTT,once,TRBJ1-5,TRBV5-1,TRBD1
CASSDRDSEAFF,TGTGCCAGCAGCGACAGGGATTCTGAAGCTTTCTTT,.,TRBJ1-1,TRBV7-6,TRBD1
CATSHRDSHNEQFF,TGTGCCACCAGCCACCGGGACTCTCACAATGAGCAGTTCTTC,.,TRBJ2-1,TRBV24-1,.
CASSVSWTAYNEQFF,TGTGCCAGCAGCGTTTCCTGGACAGCATACAATGAGCAGTTCTTC,.,TRBJ2-1,TRBV9,.
CASSSTWGTEAYGYTF,TGTGCCAGCAGCAGTACCTGGGGGACAGAGGCTTATGGCTACACCTTC,.,TRBJ1-2,TRBV3-1/TRBV3-2,TRBD1
CASRRDSTTNEKLFF,TGTGCCAGCAGACGGGACAGCACAACTAATGAAAAACTGTTTTTT,.,TRBJ1-4,TRBV2,TRBD1
CASSLGGPAKTEAFF,TGTGCCAGCAGCTTGGGAGGGCCCGCGAAAACTGAAGCTTTCTTT,.,TRBJ1-1,TRBV5-4,.
CASGAGTYYNEQFF,TGCGCCAGTGGAGCGGGGACCTACTACAATGAGCAGTTCTTC,once,TRBJ2-1,TRBV10-2,TRBD2
CASRWGRAGDTEAFF,TGTGCCAGCAGGTGGGGGAGGGCGGGCGACACTGAAGCTTTCTTT,.,TRBJ1-1,TRBV27,.
CASSSLAGVQETQYF,TGTGCCAGCAGTTCGCTAGCGGGCGTGCAAGAGACCCAGTACTTC,.,TRBJ2-5,TRBV27,TRBD2
CAWSDTSGRHNEQFF,TGTGCCTGGAGCGATACTAGCGGGAGACACAATGAGCAGTTCTTC,.,TRBJ2-1,TRBV30,TRBD2
CASSPDRGDEQFF,TGTGCCAGCAGCCCCGACAGGGGCGATGAGCAGTTCTTC,.,TRBJ2-1,TRBV2,TRBD1
CASSPEGTSAFQYQETQYF,TGTGCCAGCAGCCCCGAGGGGACTAGCGCTTTCCAGTACCAAGAGACCCAGTACTTC,.,TRBJ2-5,TRBV5-5,TRBD2
CASSEGGVNQPQHF,TGTGCCAGCAGTGAAGGCGGGGTAAATCAGCCCCAGCATTTT,.,TRBJ1-5,TRBV2,.
CASSLRLAWTQYF,TGTGCCAGCAGCTTACGACTAGCCTGGACCCAGTACTTC,.,TRBJ2-5,TRBV11-2,TRBD2
CASGPILGGTRIF,TGTGCCAGTGGCCCCATACTGGGGGGGACAAGGATCTTC,.,TRBJ2-1,TRBV19,.
CASSRTTPYEQYF,TGTGCCAGCTCACGGACTACTCCCTACGAGCAGTACTTC,few,TRBJ2-7,TRBV18,.
CASGSVLWSGYTF,TGTGCCAGCGGGTCAGTCCTGTGGAGTGGCTACACCTTC,.,TRBJ1-2,TRBV27,.
CASSSSTDMQYF,TGCGCCAGCAGCTCGAGCACAGATATGCAGTATTTT,once,TRBJ2-3,TRBV5-1,.
CASNLSPDSQETQYF,TGTGCCAGCAACCTCTCCCCTGACTCACAAGAGACCCAGTACTTC,.,TRBJ2-5,TRBV28,.
CASSLNPDTYEQYF,TGTGCCAGCAGTTTAAATCCGGACACCTACGAGCAGTACTTC,.,TRBJ2-7,TRBV27,.
CAWSVLREKLFF,TGTGCCTGGAGTGTACTTCGTGAAAAACTGTTTTTT,.,TRBJ1-4,TRBV30,.
CASSPGGQGADTQYF,TGTGCTAGCAGCCCGGGGGGGCAGGGAGCAGATACGCAGTATTTT,.,TRBJ2-3,TRBV7-7,TRBD2
CASSSQPGQGYNEQFF,TGTGCCAGCAGCTCCCAACCGGGACAGGGTTATAATGAGCAGTTCTTC,.,TRBJ2-1,TRBV5-4,TRBD1
CASSELGNEQFF,TGTGCCAGCAGCGAACTCGGGAATGAGCAGTTCTTC,.,TRBJ2-1,TRBV9,.
CASIENYSNQPQHF,TGTGCCAGTATTGAGAACTATAGCAATCAGCCCCAGCATTTT,.,TRBJ1-5,TRBV19,.
CASSRAGTGGQPQHF,TGTGCCAGCAGCCGCGCCGGGACAGGGGGGCAGCCCCAGCATTTT,.,TRBJ1-5,TRBV5-5,TRBD1
CASSVRGYNEQFF,TGCGCCAGCTCGGTCAGGGGTTACAATGAGCAGTTCTTC,.,TRBJ2-1,TRBV10-1,.
CASSQETGTNEKLFF,TGCGCCAGCAGCCAAGAGACAGGAACTAATGAAAAACTGTTTTTT,.,TRBJ1-4,TRBV4-1,.
CASSLGAGVNYGYTF,TGTGCCAGCAGCTTAGGTGCGGGGGTGAACTATGGCTACACCTTC,.,TRBJ1-2,TRBV7-2,.
CASELVNYGYTF,TGTGCCAGCGAGCTGGTTAACTATGGCTACACCTTC,.,TRBJ1-2,TRBV6-5,.
CASSRDQPQHF,TGTGCCAGCAGCCGCGATCAGCCCCAGCATTTT,.,TRBJ1-5,TRBV28,.
CASSPPHRVYGYTF,TGTGCCAGCAGTCCCCCCCACAGGGTTTATGGCTACACCTTC,.,TRBJ1-2,TRBV9,.
CASSLADSYEQYF,TGTGCCAGCAGCTTAGCGGACAGCTACGAGCAGTACTTC,once,TRBJ2-7,TRBV7-3,.
CSKCRDRGFPNTGELFF,TGCAGCAAGTGCCGGGACAGGGGGTTTCCGAACACCGGGGAGCTGTTTTTT,.,TRBJ2-2,TRBV29-1,TRBD1
CASMPGSTDTQYF,TGTGCCAGCATGCCGGGTAGCACAGATACGCAGTATTTT,few,TRBJ2-3,TRBV5-4,.